The 26 T cell receptor beta chains presented below share a single source sample, sequenced in a study of CD8+CD57+ T cells in acquired aplastic anemia. Using genomic DNA as the template, TCR beta VDJ and CDR3 profiling was carried out. Each CDR3 protein is one row after TCRdb ran MiXCR on the reads. This sample has 150,000 to 200,000 distinct CDR3 sequences, with around 66% found just once. Sequences were obtained from sorted CD4+, CD8+, or CD8+CD57+ T cells (not recorded which) from PBMCs. Receptors were obtained from a human donor with severe aplastic anemia or a healthy control (not recorded which).

The rearrangement uses TRBV5-1 and TRBJ2-3, with a weak D call TRBD2 (5 bases). The CDR3 totals 14 residues. The germline V and J ends were trimmed by 2 bases and 3 bases, with 10 bases remaining between them. From germline, CDR1 is SGHRS and CDR2 YFSETQ. CDR3 nucleotide sequence: TGCGCCAGCAGCTTACTACTAGTTACAGATACGCAGTATTTT. Translation gives CASSLLLVTDTQYF.

The gene calls are TRBV9 and TRBJ2-7; 8 bases line up with TRBD1. CDR3 length: 15 amino acids. Germline V CDR1 and CDR2: SGDLS, YYNGEE. Germline trimming cut 4 bases from V and 1 base from J; bases unmatched to any gene: 7. The CDR3 loop reads CASSPRDRPSYEQYF. The CDR3 nucleotides are TGTGCCAGCAGCCCCCGGGACAGGCCATCCTACGAGCAGTACTTC.

This chain uses TRBV7-9 with TRBJ1-4, with a weak D call TRBD1 (5 bases). The CDR3 runs 12 residues. CDR1 SEHNR and CDR2 FQNEAQ come from the germline V gene (reference sequence). V was trimmed by 8 bases and J by 8 bases, leaving 12 bases between them. This CDR3 is CASRQGREKLFF. The DNA of the CDR3 is TGTGCCAGCCGGCAGGGTAGGGAAAAACTGTTTTTT. The complete variable domain, with remaining parts taken from reference TRBV7-9 and TRBJ1-4, reads DTGVSQNPRHKITKRGQNVTFRCDPISEHNRLYWYRQTLGQGPEFLTYFQNEAQLEKSRLLSDRFSAERPKGSFSTLEIQRTEQGDSAMYLCASRQGREKLFFGSGTQLSVL.

This clonotype appeared a few times. V usage is TRBV20-1 and J usage is TRBJ2-7, with 10 bases matching TRBD2. V lost 3 bases, J lost 4 bases, and 3 bases stayed unmatched. The V gene's germline CDR1 is DFQATT and CDR2 SNEGSKA (reference sequence). The CDR3 is made up of 13 amino acids. The CDR3 bases are TGCAGTGCTAGGGGGACTAGCGTGTACGAGCAGTACTTC. Amino acids: CSARGTSVYEQYF.

V gene TRBV4-1 combines with J gene TRBJ2-7; D may match TRBD1 or TRBD2 (6 bases each). Trimming cost V 2 bases and J 4 bases, with 18 bases left between them. Germline-derived CDR1 and CDR2 are MGHRA and YSYEKL. This CDR3 region has 16 residues. Written as DNA, the CDR3 is TGCGCCAGCAGCCAAAAGGACAGCGAGGGGGGATACGAGCAGTACTTC. Translating gives CASSQKDSEGGYEQYF.

The chain joins TRBV10-3 to TRBJ2-7; 12 bases are a match to TRBD1. The CDR3 loop spans 16 amino acids. V gave up 6 bases and J gave up 5 bases; unmatched junction bases: 11. The germline V gene has CDR1 ENHRY and CDR2 SYGVKD. For the CDR3, the DNA is TGTGCCATCAGCTTTGGGCGGGGACAGGGGGCCCACGAGCAGTACTTC. This gives the protein CAISFGRGQGAHEQYF.

This chain links TRBV27 with TRBJ1-2; 8 bases line up with TRBD1. The CDR3 length is 14 residues. V lost 5 bases, J lost 8 bases, and 10 bases stayed unmatched. Per the germline V gene, CDR1 is MNHEY and CDR2 is SMNVEV (reference sequence). CDR3 region: CASSQLRGREGYTF. The CDR3 nucleotides are TGTGCCAGCAGTCAACTCAGGGGGCGAGAAGGCTACACCTTC.

The gene calls are TRBV10-3 and TRBJ2-7; perhaps TRBD1 as D (6 bases). The germline V and J ends were trimmed by 3 bases and 5 bases, with 17 bases remaining between them. This CDR3 has 15 amino acids. Germline values: CDR1 ENHRY, CDR2 SYGVKD. CDR3: CAISDYQGTSHEQYF. The DNA of the CDR3 is TGTGCCATCAGTGATTATCAGGGGACGTCTCACGAGCAGTACTTC.

In regard to this clonotype: One end of the junction is discordant with germline, which a read error may explain. The chain combines TRBV6-6 with TRBJ2-7; unclear D gene. Per germline, CDR1 MNHNY and CDR2 SVGAGI (reference sequence). The CDR3 runs to 14 residues. Written as DNA, the CDR3 is TGTGCCAGTTGGTCTCCCCCTAACTCCTACGGGCAGTACTTC. Protein sequence: CASWSPPNSYGQYF.

This clonotype was picked up many times. The chain carries TRBV5-1 and TRBJ2-3; D might be TRBD1 (5 bases). Germline CDR1 and CDR2: SGHRS and YFSETQ. The CDR3 runs 15 residues. V lost 4 bases, J lost 0 bases, and 12 bases lay in between. The CDR3 DNA sequence: TGCGCCAGCAGCCCGGACATCACTAGCACAGATACGCAGTATTTT. Protein sequence: CASSPDITSTDTQYF.

The chain is built from TRBV7-3 and TRBJ1-2, with TRBD1 as a possible D gene (5 bases). The germline V and J ends were trimmed by 5 bases and 12 bases, with 28 bases remaining between them. Per the germline V gene, CDR1 is SGHTA and CDR2 is FQGTGA. The CDR3 sequence is 16 residues long. The CDR3 sequence is CASSHLRGWDVSGNTF. The CDR3 DNA reads TGTGCCAGCAGCCACCTTAGGGGTTGGGACGTCTCTGGAAACACCTTC. The variable domain in full, with the rest retrieved from reference TRBV7-3 and TRBJ1-2, is GAGVSQTPSNKVTEKGKYVELRCDPISGHTALYWYRQSLGQGPEFLIYFQGTGAADDSGLPNDRFFAVRPEGSVSTLKIQRTERGDSAVYLCASSHLRGWDVSGNTFGSGTRLTVV.

The chain is built from TRBV9 and TRBJ1-2; D perhaps matches TRBD1 (5 bases). The germline V gene has CDR1 SGDLS and CDR2 YYNGEE. V lost 3 bases and J 1 base, leaving 7 bases between the germline ends. The CDR3 spans 13 residues. CDR3 sequence (DNA): TGTGCCAGCAGCGAGGGGAATAACTATGGCTACACCTTC. Translating it yields CASSEGNNYGYTF.

This clonotype was observed a handful of times. The chain couples TRBV10-3 to TRBJ1-2; D unclear. Germline values: CDR1 ENHRY, CDR2 SYGVKD. The V end lost 2 bases, the J end lost 2 bases, and 9 bases lay between the germline ends. The CDR3 is made up of 14 amino acids. CDR3 loop: CAISERTFNYGYTF. The CDR3, as DNA: TGTGCCATCAGTGAGCGTACATTCAACTATGGCTACACCTTC.

The rearrangement joins TRBV25-1 to TRBJ2-7, with a possible D match to TRBD2 (5 bases). V gave up 7 bases and J gave up 4 bases, with 11 bases separating them. The CDR3 consists of 12 residues. Germline CDR1 is MGHDK and CDR2 is SYGVNS. CDR3 nucleotides: TGTGCCAGCACGGGATTGTCGTACGAGCAGTACTTC. It specifies CASTGLSYEQYF.

This chain links TRBV2 with TRBJ1-4, with D unclear. V dropped 6 bases and J dropped 0 bases, with 8 bases sitting between them. The length of the CDR3 is 14 residues. The germline gives CDR1 SNHLY, CDR2 FYNNEI. CDR3 nucleotides: TGTGCCAGCAGGGTTACAGCAACTAATGAAAAACTGTTTTTT. Translation: CASRVTATNEKLFF.

The CDR3 reads CASSRSGTNTGELFF. CDR3 DNA: TGCGCCAGCAGCCGTAGCGGCACGAACACCGGGGAGCTGTTTTTT. The chain couples TRBV5-1 to TRBJ2-2; TRBD2 is a possible D gene (6 bases). The germline V and J ends were trimmed by 4 bases and 0 bases, with 10 bases remaining between them. This CDR3 region has 15 residues. Germline-derived CDR1 and CDR2 are SGHRS and YFSETQ.

This clonotype has a single count. J is TRBJ1-2 and V is TRBV29-1; D is possibly TRBD1 (6 bases). Trimming left V 2 bases short and J 3 bases short, with 16 bases between. The CDR3 contains 15 residues. Germline CDR1 and CDR2: SQVTM and ANQGSEA. The CDR3 loop reads CSVELQGQVDYGYTF. DNA of the CDR3: TGCAGCGTTGAACTGCAGGGGCAAGTGGACTATGGCTACACCTTC.

For this clonotype: A much larger clonotype is one base distant, so this may be a read error. This CDR3 reads CASSPIGISPLHF. The CDR3 nucleotides read TGTGCCAGCAGTCCAATAGGGATTTCACCCCTCCACTTT. V gene TRBV28 combines with J gene TRBJ1-6, with D hard to call. This CDR3 comprises 13 residues. The V gene's germline CDR1 is MDHEN and CDR2 SYDVKM. The germline V and J ends were trimmed by 5 bases and 9 bases, with 11 bases remaining between them.

The chain has TRBV5-4 and TRBJ2-3; perhaps TRBD2 as D (5 bases). Trimming stripped 5 bases from V and 2 bases from J, with 12 bases between. CDR3 length equals 14 residues. CDR1 is SGHNT and CDR2 is YYREEE in the germline V gene (reference sequence). CDR3 in amino acids: CASREAEFTDTQYF. In DNA, the CDR3 is TGTGCCAGCAGGGAAGCGGAATTCACAGATACGCAGTATTTT.

Comments on this clonotype: Compared with germline, one end of the junction differs, possibly owing to a read error. The chain is built from TRBV10-3 and TRBJ2-7; possible D gene TRBD1, 5 bases. CDR1 is ENHRY, CDR2 SYGVKD, per germline. CDR3 length: 15 residues. The CDR3 sequence is CASSEGQVGRSEQYF. The CDR3 DNA is TGTGCCAGCAGTGAAGGGCAGGTGGGGCGCAGCGAGCAGTACTTC.

J is TRBJ2-1 and V is TRBV15, with TRBD2 matching 9 bases. V shed 1 base, J shed 0 bases, and the junction held 1 base outside the gene matches. The length of the CDR3 is 16 residues. Germline CDR1 LNHNV, CDR2 YYDKDF (reference sequence). In DNA, the CDR3 is TGTGCCACCAGCAGAGGACTAGCGGCCTCCTACAATGAGCAGTTCTTC. Translation gives CATSRGLAASYNEQFF. Supplemented by reference TRBV15 and TRBJ2-1, the full variable domain reads DAMVIQNPRYQVTQFGKPVTLSCSQTLNHNVMYWYQQKSSQAPKLLFHYYDKDFNNEADTPDNFQSRRPNTSFCFLDIRSPGLGDTAMYLCATSRGLAASYNEQFFGPGTRLTVL.

V gene TRBV24-1 combines with J gene TRBJ2-3, with 8 bases lining up with TRBD1. Germline CDR1 and CDR2: KGHDR and SFDVKD. V was clipped by 3 bases and J by 4 bases; unmatched bases: 5. The CDR3 runs 15 residues. The CDR3 sequence: CATSDLRQGSDTQYF. CDR3 nucleotide sequence: TGTGCCACCAGTGATCTTAGACAGGGGTCAGATACGCAGTATTTT.

V usage is TRBV29-1 and J usage is TRBJ1-2; D unresolved. The CDR3 sequence is 11 residues long. The V and J ends lost 6 bases and 4 bases respectively, with 9 bases between them. CDR1 and CDR2 (germline): SQVTM, ANQGSEA. CDR3 sequence reads: CSVKDPYGYTF. CDR3 nucleotides: TGCAGCGTCAAGGACCCCTATGGCTACACCTTC.

This clonotype was detected many times. V and J are TRBV4-1 and TRBJ1-2; tentative D call: TRBD1 (5 bases). Trimming shortened V by 4 bases and J by 6 bases, and 12 bases separated the two germline ends. Germline CDR1 is MGHRA and CDR2 is YSYEKL. The CDR3 contains 13 residues. This chain's CDR3 is CASSRTRRNGYTF. The CDR3, as DNA: TGCGCCAGCAGCCGGACACGCAGAAATGGCTACACCTTC.

This clonotype was counted many times. The V and J genes are TRBV20-1 and TRBJ2-7; TRBD1 matches 7 bases. The CDR3 loop spans 18 amino acids. CDR1 and CDR2 (germline): DFQATT, SNEGSKA (reference sequence). The junction had 26 bases not matched to a gene; V was cut back by 5 bases and J by 7 bases. DNA of the CDR3: TGCAGTGCTCCACTTACAAACCTCGACCCGGGACAGTTGTGGGAGCAGTACTTC. Its protein product is CSAPLTNLDPGQLWEQYF.

This clonotype was counted only a few times. The V and J genes are TRBV6-8 and TRBJ2-5, with 7 bases that match TRBD1. Germline values: CDR1 MNHGY, CDR2 SAAAGT. CDR3 length equals 14 residues. With V trimmed by 4 bases and J by 5 bases, 7 bases remained unmatched. As DNA, the CDR3 is TGTGCCAGCAGTTCCGGGACAGTGGGGGAGACCCAGTACTTC. The encoded protein is CASSSGTVGETQYF.